This T cell receptor beta chain was found in a study of beta chain features in type 1 diabetes. CDR1 SEHNR and CDR2 FQNEAQ come from the germline V gene (reference sequence). V was clipped by 5 bases and J by 0 bases, with 11 bases between them. CDR3 size: 16 residues. cDNA synthesis used the whole RNA isolate, giving expressed TCRB sequences. The assay was immunoSEQ multiplex PCR, and TCRdb's table has in-frame clones only and misses some. The table has fewer than 900,000 clones, roughly a sixth seen once; the top ten hold roughly 0.025%. This TCR derives from a young woman in good health. The genes are TRBV7-9 and TRBJ2-6; tentatively, D is TRBD2 (6 bases). The sequencing sample was made of naive CD4+ T cells from blood. CDR3 sequence: CASSPRGLSGANVLTF. The CDR3 region has the DNA TGTGCCAGCAGCCCCCGGGGACTCTCTGGGGCCAACGTCCTGACTTTC.